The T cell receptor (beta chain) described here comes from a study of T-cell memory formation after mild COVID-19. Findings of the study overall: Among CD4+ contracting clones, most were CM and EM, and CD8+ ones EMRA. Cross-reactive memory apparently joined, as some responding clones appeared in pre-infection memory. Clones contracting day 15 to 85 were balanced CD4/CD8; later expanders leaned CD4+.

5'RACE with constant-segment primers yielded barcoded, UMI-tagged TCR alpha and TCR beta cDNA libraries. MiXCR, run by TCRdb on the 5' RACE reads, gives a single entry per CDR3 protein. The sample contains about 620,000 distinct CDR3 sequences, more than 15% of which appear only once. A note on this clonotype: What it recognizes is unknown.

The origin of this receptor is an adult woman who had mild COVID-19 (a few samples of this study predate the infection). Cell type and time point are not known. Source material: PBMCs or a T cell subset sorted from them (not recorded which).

The DNA for the CDR3 is TGTGCCAGCCGCCGTGCCTACAGGGGTAGCACAGATACGCAGTATTTT. It yields the protein CASRRAYRGSTDTQYF. The rearrangement uses TRBV7-8 and TRBJ2-3; 7 nucleotides agree with TRBD1. Germline-derived CDR1 and CDR2 are SGHVS and FQNEAQ. The CDR3 is 16 amino acids. J lost 0 bases, V lost 8 bases, and 11 bases had no gene match.